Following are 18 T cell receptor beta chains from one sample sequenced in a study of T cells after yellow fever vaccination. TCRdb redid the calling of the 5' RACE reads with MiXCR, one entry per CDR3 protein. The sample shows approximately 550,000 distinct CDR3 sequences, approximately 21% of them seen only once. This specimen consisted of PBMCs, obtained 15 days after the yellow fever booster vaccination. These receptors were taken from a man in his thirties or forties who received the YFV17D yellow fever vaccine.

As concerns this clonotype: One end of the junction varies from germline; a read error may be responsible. The CDR3 region has the DNA TGCAGTGCGGACCTGGTTTCCTACGAGCAGCACTTC. Amino acids: CSADLVSYEQHF. The chain links TRBV20-1 to TRBJ2-7; D is uncertain. Germline V CDR1 and CDR2: DFQATT, SNEGSKA (reference sequence). The CDR3 is made up of 12 amino acids.

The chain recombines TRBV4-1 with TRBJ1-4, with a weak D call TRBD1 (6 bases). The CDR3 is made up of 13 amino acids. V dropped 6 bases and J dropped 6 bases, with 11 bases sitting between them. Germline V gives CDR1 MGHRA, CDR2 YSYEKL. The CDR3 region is CASSRDIHEKLFF. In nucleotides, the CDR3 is TGCGCCAGCAGTCGGGACATTCATGAAAAACTGTTTTTT.

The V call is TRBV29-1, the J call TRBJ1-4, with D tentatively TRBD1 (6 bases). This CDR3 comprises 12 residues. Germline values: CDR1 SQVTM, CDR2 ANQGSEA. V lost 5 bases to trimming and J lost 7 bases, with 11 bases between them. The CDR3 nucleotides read TGCAGCGTTCTACAGGGTTTTGAAAAACTGTTTTTT. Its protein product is CSVLQGFEKLFF.

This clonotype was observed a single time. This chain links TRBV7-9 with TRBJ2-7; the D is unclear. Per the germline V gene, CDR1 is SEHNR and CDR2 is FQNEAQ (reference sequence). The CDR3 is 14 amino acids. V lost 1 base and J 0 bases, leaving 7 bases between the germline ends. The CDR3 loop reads CASSLDGVSYEQYF. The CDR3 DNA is TGTGCCAGCAGCTTAGACGGAGTCTCCTACGAGCAGTACTTC.

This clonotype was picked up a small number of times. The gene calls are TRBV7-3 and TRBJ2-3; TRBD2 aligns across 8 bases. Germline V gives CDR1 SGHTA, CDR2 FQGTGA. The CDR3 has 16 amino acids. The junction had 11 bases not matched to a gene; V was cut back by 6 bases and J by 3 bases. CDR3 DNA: TGTGCCAGCAGACCAAGGACTAGCTCTACGACAGATACGCAGTATTTT. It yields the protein CASRPRTSSTTDTQYF. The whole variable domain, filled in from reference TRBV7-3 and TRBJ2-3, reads GAGVSQTPSNKVTEKGKYVELRCDPISGHTALYWYRQSLGQGPEFLIYFQGTGAADDSGLPNDRFFAVRPEGSVSTLKIQRTERGDSAVYLCASRPRTSSTTDTQYFGPGTRLTVL.

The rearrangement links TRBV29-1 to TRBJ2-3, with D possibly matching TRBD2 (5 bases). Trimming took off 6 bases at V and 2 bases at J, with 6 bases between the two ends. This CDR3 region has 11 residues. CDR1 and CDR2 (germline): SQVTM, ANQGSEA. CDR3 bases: TGCAGCGTGAGGGTCACAGATACGCAGTATTTT. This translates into CSVRVTDTQYF.

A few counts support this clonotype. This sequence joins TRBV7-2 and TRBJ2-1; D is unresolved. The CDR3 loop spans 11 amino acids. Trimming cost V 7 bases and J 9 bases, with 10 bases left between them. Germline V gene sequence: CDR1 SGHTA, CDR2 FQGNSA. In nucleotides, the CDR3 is TGTGCCAGCACCTTGAATTTTGAGCAGTTCTTC. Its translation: CASTLNFEQFF.

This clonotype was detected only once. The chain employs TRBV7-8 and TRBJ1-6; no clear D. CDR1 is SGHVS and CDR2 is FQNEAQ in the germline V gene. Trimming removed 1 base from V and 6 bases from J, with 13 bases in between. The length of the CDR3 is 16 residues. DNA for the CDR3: TGTGCCAGCAGCTTAGTTTCCTGGACTTCTAATTCACCCCTCCACTTT. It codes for CASSLVSWTSNSPLHF.

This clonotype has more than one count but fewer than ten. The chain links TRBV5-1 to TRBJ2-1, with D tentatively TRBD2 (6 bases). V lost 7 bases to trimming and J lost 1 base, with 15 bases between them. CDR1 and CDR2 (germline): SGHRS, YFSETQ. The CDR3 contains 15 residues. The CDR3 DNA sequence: TGCGCCAGCCAAGGTTCTGGAGGGTCCTACAATGAGCAGTTCTTC. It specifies CASQGSGGSYNEQFF.

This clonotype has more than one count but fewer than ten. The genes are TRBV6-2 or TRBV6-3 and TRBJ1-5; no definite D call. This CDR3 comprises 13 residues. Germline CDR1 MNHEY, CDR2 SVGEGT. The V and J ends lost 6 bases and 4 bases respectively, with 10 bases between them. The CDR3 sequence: CASSLRWNQPQHF. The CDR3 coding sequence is TGTGCCAGCAGCCTCCGATGGAATCAGCCCCAGCATTTT.

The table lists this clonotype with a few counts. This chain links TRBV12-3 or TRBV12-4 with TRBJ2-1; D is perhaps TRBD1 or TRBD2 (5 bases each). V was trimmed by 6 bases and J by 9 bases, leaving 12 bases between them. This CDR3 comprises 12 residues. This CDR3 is CASSRDVGEQFF. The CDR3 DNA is TGTGCCAGCAGCCGGGACGTCGGTGAGCAGTTCTTC.

CDR3 region: CASSSIHWDRADEQFF. Written as DNA, the CDR3 is TGTGCCAGCAGCTCCATCCACTGGGACAGGGCCGATGAGCAGTTCTTC. V is TRBV7-2 and J is TRBJ2-1; 9 nucleotides agree with TRBD1. There are 16 residues in the CDR3. J gave up 8 bases and V 4 bases, and 12 bases lay outside the gene matches. Germline loops: CDR1 SGHTA, CDR2 FQGNSA. The full variable domain, rest sourced from reference TRBV7-2 and TRBJ2-1, is GAGVSQSPSNKVTEKGKDVELRCDPISGHTALYWYRQSLGQGLEFLIYFQGNSAPDKSGLPSDRFSAERTGGSVSTLTIQRTQQEDSAVYLCASSSIHWDRADEQFFGPGTRLTVL.

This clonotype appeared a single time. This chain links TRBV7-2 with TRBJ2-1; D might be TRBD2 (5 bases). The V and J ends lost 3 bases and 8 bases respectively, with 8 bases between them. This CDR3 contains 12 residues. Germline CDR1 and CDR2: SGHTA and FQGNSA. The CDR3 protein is CASSFQDYEQFF. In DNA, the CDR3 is TGTGCCAGCAGCTTTCAGGACTATGAGCAGTTCTTC.

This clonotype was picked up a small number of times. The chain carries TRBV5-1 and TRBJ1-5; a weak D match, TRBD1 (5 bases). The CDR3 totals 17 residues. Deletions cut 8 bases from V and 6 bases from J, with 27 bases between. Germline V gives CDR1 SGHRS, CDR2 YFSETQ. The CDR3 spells CARGVGKRQYGGQPQHF. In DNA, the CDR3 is TGCGCCAGAGGCGTGGGGAAAAGACAGTATGGGGGTCAGCCCCAGCATTTT.

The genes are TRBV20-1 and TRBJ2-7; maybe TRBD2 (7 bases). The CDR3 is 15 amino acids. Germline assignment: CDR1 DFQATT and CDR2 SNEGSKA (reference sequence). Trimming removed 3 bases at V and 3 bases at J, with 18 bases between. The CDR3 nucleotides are TGCAGTGCTAGGCAGGGGCCGCGGGAGCGCTACGAGCAGTACTTC. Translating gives CSARQGPRERYEQYF.

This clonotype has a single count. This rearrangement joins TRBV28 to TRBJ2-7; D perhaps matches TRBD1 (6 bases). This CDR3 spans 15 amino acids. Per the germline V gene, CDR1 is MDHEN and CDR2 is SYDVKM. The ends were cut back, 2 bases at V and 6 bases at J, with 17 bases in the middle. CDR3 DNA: TGTGCCAGCAGTTTAATGGGCAGGGGTCGTAGCGAGCAGTACTTC. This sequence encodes CASSLMGRGRSEQYF.

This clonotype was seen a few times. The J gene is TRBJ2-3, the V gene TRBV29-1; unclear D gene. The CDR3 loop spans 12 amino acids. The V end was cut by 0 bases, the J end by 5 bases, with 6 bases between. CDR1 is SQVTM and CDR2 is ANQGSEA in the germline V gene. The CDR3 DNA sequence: TGCAGCGTTGAAGATCTTGGAGATACGCAGTATTTT. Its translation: CSVEDLGDTQYF.

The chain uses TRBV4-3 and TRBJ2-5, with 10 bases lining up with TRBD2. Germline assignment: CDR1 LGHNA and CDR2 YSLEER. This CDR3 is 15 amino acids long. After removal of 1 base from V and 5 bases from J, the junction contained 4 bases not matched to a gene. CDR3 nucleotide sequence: TGCGCCAGCAGCCAAGTACTAGCGGGACGTGAGACCCAGTACTTC. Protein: CASSQVLAGRETQYF.